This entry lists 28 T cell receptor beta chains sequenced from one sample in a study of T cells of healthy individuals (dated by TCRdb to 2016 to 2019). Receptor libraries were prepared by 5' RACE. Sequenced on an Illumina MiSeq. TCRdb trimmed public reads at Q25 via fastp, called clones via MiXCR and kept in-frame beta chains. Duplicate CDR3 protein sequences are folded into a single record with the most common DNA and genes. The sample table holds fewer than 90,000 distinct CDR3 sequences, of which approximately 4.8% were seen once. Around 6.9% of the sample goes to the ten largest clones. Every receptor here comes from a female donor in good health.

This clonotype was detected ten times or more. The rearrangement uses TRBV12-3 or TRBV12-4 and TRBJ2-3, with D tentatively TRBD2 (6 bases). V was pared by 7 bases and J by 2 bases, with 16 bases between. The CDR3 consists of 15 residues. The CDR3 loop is CASTFFGGPTDTQYF. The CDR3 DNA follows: TGTGCCAGCACCTTCTTCGGAGGGCCCACAGATACGCAGTATTTT.

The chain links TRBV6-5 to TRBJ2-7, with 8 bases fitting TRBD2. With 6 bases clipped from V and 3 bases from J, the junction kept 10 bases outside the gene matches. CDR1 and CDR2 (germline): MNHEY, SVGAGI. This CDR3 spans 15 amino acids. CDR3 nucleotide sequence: TGTGCCAGCAGCCCCGAATTAGCGGGATTCTACGAGCAGTACTTC. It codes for CASSPELAGFYEQYF.

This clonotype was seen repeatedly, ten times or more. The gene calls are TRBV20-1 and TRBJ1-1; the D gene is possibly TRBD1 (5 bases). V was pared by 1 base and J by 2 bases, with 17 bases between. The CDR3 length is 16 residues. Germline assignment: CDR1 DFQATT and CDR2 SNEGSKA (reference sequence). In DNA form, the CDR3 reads TGCAGTGCTAGAGCGAGGAGAGGGGATCGCAACACTGAAGCTTTCTTT. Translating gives CSARARRGDRNTEAFF.

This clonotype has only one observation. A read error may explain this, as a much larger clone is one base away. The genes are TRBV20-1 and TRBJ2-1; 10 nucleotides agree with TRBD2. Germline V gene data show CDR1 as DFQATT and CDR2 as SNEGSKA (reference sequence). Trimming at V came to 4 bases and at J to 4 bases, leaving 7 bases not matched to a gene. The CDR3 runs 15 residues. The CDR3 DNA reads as TGCAGTGCTACACAACTAGCGGGGAGTTACAATGAGCAGTTCTTC. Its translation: CSATQLAGSYNEQFF.

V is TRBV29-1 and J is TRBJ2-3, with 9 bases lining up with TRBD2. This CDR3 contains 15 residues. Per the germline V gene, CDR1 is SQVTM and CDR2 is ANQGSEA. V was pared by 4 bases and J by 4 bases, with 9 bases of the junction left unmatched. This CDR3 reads CSVVPGLANADTQYF. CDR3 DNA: TGCAGCGTTGTACCGGGACTAGCAAATGCAGATACGCAGTATTTT.

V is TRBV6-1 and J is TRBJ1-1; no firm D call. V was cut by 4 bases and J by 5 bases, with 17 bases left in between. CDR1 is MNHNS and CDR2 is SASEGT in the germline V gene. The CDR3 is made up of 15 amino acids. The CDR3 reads CASSARAVGGTEAFF. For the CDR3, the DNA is TGTGCCAGCAGTGCGAGGGCCGTGGGTGGAACTGAAGCTTTCTTT.

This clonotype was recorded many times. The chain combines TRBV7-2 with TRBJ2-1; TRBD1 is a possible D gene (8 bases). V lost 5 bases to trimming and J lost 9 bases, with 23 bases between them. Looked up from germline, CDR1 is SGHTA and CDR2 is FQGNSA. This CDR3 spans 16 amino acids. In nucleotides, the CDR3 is TGTGCCAGCAGCCAGGGGAGGGCAGGGGGCGGGAGTGAGCAGTTCTTC. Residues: CASSQGRAGGGSEQFF. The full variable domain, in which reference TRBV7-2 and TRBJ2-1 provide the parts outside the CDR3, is GAGVSQSPSNKVTEKGKDVELRCDPISGHTALYWYRQSLGQGLEFLIYFQGNSAPDKSGLPSDRFSAERTGGSVSTLTIQRTQQEDSAVYLCASSQGRAGGGSEQFFGPGTRLTVL.

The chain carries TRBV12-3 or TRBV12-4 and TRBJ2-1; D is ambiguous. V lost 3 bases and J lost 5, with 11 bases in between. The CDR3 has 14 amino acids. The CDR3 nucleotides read TGTGCCAGCAGTTTGGGGTGGGAACACAATGAGCAGTTCTTC. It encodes CASSLGWEHNEQFF.

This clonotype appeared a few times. CDR3 nucleotides: TGTGCCAGCAGCCAAGTGGACAGGGACACCGGGGAGCTGTTTTTT. The encoded protein is CASSQVDRDTGELFF. The chain recombines TRBV4-2 with TRBJ2-2; 8 nucleotides line up with TRBD1. Germline values: CDR1 LGHNA, CDR2 YNFKEQ. The CDR3 totals 15 residues. The trim removed 1 base at V and 3 bases at J, leaving 1 base unmatched.

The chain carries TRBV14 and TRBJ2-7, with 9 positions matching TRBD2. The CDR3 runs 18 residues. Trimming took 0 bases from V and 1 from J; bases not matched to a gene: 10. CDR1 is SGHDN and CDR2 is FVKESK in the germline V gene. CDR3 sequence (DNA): TGTGCCAGCAGCCAAGAGTCGTTAGCGGGAGCGTTTTCCTACGAGCAGTACTTC. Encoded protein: CASSQESLAGAFSYEQYF.

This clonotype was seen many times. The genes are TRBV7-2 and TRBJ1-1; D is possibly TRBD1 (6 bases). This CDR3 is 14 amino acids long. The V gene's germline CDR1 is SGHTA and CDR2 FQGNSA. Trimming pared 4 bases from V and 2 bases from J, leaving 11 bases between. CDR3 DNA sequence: TGTGCCAGCAGCTCGGGACACCAAAACACTGAAGCTTTCTTT. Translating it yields CASSSGHQNTEAFF.

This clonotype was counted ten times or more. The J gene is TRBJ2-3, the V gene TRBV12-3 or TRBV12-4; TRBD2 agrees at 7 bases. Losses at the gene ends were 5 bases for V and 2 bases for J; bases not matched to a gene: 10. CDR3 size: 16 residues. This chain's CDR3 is CASSPGDYLVTDTQYF. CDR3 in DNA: TGTGCCAGCAGTCCGGGGGACTATTTGGTCACAGATACGCAGTATTTT.

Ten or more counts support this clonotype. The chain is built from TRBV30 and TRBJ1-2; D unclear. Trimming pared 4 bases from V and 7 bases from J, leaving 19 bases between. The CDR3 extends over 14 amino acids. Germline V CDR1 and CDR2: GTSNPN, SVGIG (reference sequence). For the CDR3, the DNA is TGTGCCTGGACCCCGGGCCGGACGTTCCTTGGCTACACCTTC. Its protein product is CAWTPGRTFLGYTF. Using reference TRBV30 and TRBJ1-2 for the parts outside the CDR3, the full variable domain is SQTIHQWPATLVQPVGSPLSLECTVEGTSNPNLYWYRQAAGRGLQLLFYSVGIGQISSEVPQNLSASRPQDRQFILSSKKLLLSDSGFYLCAWTPGRTFLGYTFGSGTRLTVV.

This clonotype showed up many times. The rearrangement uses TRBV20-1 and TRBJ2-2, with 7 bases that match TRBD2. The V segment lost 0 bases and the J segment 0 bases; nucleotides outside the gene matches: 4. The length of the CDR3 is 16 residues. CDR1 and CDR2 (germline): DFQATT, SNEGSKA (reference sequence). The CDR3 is CSARDKLASNTGELFF. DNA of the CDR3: TGCAGTGCTAGAGATAAACTAGCGTCGAACACCGGGGAGCTGTTTTTT.

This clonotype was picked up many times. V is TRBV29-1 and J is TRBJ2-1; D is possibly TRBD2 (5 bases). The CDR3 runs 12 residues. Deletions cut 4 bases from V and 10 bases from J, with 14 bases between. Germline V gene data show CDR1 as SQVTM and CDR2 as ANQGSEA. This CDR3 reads CSVGRVAGEQFF. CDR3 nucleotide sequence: TGCAGCGTTGGGCGCGTTGCGGGCGAGCAGTTCTTC.

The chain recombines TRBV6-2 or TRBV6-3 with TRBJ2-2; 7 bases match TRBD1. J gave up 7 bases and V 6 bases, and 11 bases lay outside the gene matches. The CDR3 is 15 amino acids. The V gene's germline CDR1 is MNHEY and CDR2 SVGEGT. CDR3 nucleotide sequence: TGTGCCAGCAGCTTACGAACAGGGGTAGGCGGGGAGCTGTTTTTT. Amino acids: CASSLRTGVGGELFF.

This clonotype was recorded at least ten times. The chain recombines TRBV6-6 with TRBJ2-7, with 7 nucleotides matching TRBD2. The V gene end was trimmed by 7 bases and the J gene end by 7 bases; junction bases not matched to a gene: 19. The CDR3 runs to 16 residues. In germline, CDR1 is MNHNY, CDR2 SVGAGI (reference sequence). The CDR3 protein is CASTQMGGTFLWEQYF. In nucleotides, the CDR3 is TGTGCCAGCACCCAAATGGGAGGGACTTTCCTCTGGGAGCAGTACTTC.

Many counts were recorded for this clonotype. CDR3 in amino acids: CASTLTSDTQYF. CDR3 sequence (DNA): TGTGCCAGCACCCTCACTTCAGATACGCAGTATTTT. The chain joins TRBV7-2 to TRBJ2-3, with unresolved D. From germline, CDR1 is SGHTA and CDR2 FQGNSA. This CDR3 has 12 amino acids. Trimming stripped 7 bases from V and 4 bases from J, with 9 bases between.

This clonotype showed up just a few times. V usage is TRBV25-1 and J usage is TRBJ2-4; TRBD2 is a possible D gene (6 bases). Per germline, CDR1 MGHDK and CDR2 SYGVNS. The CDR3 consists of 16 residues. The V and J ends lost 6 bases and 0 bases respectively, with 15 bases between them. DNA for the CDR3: TGTGCCAGCAGGCCCGGAGGCGGGACAGCCAAAAACATTCAGTACTTC. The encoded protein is CASRPGGGTAKNIQYF. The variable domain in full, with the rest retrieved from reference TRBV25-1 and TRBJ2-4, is EADIYQTPRYLVIGTGKKITLECSQTMGHDKMYWYQQDPGMELHLIHYSYGVNSTEKGDLSSESTVSRIRTEHFPLTLESARPSHTSQYLCASRPGGGTAKNIQYFGAGTRLSVL.

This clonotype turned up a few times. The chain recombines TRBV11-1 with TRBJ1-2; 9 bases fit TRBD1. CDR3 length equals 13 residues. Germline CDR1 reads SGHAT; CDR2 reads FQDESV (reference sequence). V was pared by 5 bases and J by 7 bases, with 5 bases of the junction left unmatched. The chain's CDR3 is CASSTQGAPGYTF. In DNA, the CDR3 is TGTGCCAGCAGCACACAGGGGGCGCCTGGCTACACCTTC.

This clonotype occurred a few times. CDR3 amino acids: CAWSRTGAPYNSPLHF. As DNA, the CDR3 is TGTGCCTGGAGTAGGACAGGAGCGCCCTATAATTCACCCCTCCACTTT. The chain combines TRBV30 with TRBJ1-6, with 7 bases matching TRBD1. The J segment lost 2 bases and the V segment lost 2 bases, leaving 6 bases of the junction unmatched. Germline CDR1 reads GTSNPN; CDR2 reads SVGIG (reference sequence). This CDR3 comprises 16 residues.

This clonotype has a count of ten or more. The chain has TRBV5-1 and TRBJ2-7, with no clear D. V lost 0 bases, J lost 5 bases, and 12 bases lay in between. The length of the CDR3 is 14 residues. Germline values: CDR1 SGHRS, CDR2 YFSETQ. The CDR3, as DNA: TGCGCCAGCAGCTTGGGTTCAGTCGCCCACGAGCAGTACTTC. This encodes CASSLGSVAHEQYF.

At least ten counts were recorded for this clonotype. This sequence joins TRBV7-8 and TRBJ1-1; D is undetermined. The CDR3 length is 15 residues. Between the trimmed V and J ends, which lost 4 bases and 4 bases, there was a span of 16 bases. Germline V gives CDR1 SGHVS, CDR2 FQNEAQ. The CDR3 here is CASSSSYGLLTEAFF. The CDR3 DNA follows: TGTGCCAGCAGCTCCTCATACGGCCTTCTCACTGAAGCTTTCTTT.

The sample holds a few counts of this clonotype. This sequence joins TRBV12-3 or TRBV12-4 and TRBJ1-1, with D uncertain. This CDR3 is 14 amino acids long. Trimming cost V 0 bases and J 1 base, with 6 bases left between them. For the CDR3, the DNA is TGTGCCAGCAGTTTAGCGCGCGAGAACACTGAAGCTTTCTTT. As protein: CASSLARENTEAFF.

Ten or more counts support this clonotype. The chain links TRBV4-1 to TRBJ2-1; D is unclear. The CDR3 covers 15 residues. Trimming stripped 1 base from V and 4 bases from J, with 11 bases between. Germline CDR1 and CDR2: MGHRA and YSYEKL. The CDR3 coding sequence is TGCGCCAGCAGCCAAGTGGGAACGGAATACAATGAGCAGTTCTTC. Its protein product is CASSQVGTEYNEQFF.

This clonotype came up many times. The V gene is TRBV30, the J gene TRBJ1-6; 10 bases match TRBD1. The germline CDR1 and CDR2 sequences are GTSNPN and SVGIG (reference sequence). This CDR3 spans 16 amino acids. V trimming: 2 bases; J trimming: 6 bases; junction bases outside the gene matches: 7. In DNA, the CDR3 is TGTGCCTGGAGTCCGCGGGACAGGGGAACTAATTCACCCCTCCACTTT. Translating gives CAWSPRDRGTNSPLHF.

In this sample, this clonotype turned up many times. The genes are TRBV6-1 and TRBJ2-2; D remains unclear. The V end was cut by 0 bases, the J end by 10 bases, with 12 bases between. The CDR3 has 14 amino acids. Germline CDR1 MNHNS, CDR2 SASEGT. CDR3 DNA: TGTGCCAGCAGTGAAGCCGCACTTCCCGCGGAGCTGTTTTTT. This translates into CASSEAALPAELFF.

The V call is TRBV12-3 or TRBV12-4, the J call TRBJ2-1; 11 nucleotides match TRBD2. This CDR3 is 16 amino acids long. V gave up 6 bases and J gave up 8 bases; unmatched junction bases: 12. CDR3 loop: CASSLRTSGLGDEQFF. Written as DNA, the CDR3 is TGTGCCAGCAGCCTCAGGACTAGCGGGCTAGGAGATGAGCAGTTCTTC.